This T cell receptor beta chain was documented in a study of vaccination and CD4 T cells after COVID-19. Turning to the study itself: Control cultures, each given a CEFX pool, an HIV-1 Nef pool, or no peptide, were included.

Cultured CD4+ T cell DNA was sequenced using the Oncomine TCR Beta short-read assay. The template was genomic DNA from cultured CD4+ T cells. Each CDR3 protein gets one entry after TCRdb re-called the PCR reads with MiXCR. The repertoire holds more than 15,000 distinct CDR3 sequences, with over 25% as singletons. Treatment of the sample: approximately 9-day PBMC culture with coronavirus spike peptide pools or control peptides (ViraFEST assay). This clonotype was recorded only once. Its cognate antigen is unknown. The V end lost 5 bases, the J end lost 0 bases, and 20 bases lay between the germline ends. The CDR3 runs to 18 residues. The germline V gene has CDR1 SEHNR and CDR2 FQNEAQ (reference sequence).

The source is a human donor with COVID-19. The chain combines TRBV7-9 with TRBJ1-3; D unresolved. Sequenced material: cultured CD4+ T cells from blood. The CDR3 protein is CASSPAPTLGSSGNTIYF. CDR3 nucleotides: TGTGCCAGCAGCCCCGCTCCCACGCTCGGAAGCTCTGGAAACACCATATATTTT. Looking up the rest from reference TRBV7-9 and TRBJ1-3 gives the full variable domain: DTGVSQNPRHKITKRGQNVTFRCDPISEHNRLYWYRQTLGQGPEFLTYFQNEAQLEKSRLLSDRFSAERPKGSFSTLEIQRTEQGDSAMYLCASSPAPTLGSSGNTIYFGEGSWLTVV.